This T cell receptor (beta chain) was observed in a study of CD8 T cells in Susac syndrome. cDNA came from roughly 0.5 to 1 ug RNA primed by random hexamers. Amplification of TCR beta CDR3 used immunoSEQ multiplex PCR across 54 Vbeta and 13 Jbeta. TCRdb re-derived calls from the immunoSEQ multiplex PCR reads in MiXCR, one entry per CDR3 protein. The sample yields tens of thousands of distinct CDR3 sequences, approximately 94% seen once. CD8+ and CD4+ T cells from blood underwent TCR beta sequencing. Controls matched for sex and age were healthy donors. V lost 1 base and J lost 4, with 14 bases in between. CDR3 length equals 15 residues. Germline V lookup: CDR1 SNHLY, CDR2 FYNNEI.

The source material was CD8+ T cells from PBMCs. The receptor was isolated from a human donor in good health. This chain links TRBV2 with TRBJ2-7, with D perhaps TRBD1 or TRBD2 (6 bases each). The CDR3 nucleotides read TGTGCCAGCAGTGAAGGGGGGGCCGGACTGTACGAGCAGTACTTC. It specifies CASSEGGAGLYEQYF.